Listed below are T cell receptor beta chains from one sample, sequenced in a study of cytomegalovirus exposure and HLA in healthy donors. Profiling relied on immunoSEQ multiplex PCR, and the TCRdb table lists in-frame clones only, not all of them. In the table there are some 100,000 clones, about nine tenths of which are singletons. Sequenced input: PBMCs. These receptors were taken from a man aged 18 to 29 in good health and CMV-seronegative. Each CDR3 is given with its conserved first and last residue. Fields, in order: V gene, clone size, J gene, CDR3 length, D gene, CDR3 protein, CDR3 DNA. A D gene is named only where the DNA matches it firmly. Rows may omit the clone size; those that give it use once, few, many or a size class.

v_call: TRBV7-2
clone_size: -
j_call: TRBJ1-6
cdr3_length: 15
d_call: TRBD1
cdr3_aa: CASSSEGGAYSPLHF
cdr3_nt: TGTGCCAGCAGCTCAGAAGGGGGCGCCTATTCACCCCTCCACTTT

v_call: TRBV11-3
clone_size: -
j_call: TRBJ2-3
cdr3_length: 16
d_call: TRBD2
cdr3_aa: CASSPGLAGGTDTQYF
cdr3_nt: TGTGCCAGCAGCCCAGGCCTAGCGGGAGGGACAGATACGCAGTATTTT

v_call: TRBV9
clone_size: -
j_call: TRBJ2-7
cdr3_length: 14
d_call: -
cdr3_aa: CASSVVADAYEQYF
cdr3_nt: TGTGCCAGCAGCGTAGTGGCGGATGCCTACGAGCAGTACTTC

v_call: TRBV5-8
clone_size: -
j_call: TRBJ2-4
cdr3_length: 12
d_call: -
cdr3_aa: CASSFDGIIQYF
cdr3_nt: TGTGCCAGCAGCTTTGACGGGATCATTCAGTACTTC

v_call: TRBV7-8
clone_size: -
j_call: TRBJ2-2
cdr3_length: 16
d_call: TRBD2
cdr3_aa: CASSLSGGANTGELFF
cdr3_nt: TGTGCCAGCAGCCTTAGCGGGGGGGCCAACACCGGGGAGCTGTTTTTT

v_call: TRBV28
clone_size: -
j_call: TRBJ1-5
cdr3_length: 14
d_call: TRBD1
cdr3_aa: CASRGTDNNQPQHF
cdr3_nt: TGTGCCAGCAGGGGGACAGATAATAATCAGCCCCAGCATTTT

v_call: TRBV9
clone_size: -
j_call: TRBJ2-7
cdr3_length: 12
d_call: -
cdr3_aa: CASSAGGYEQYF
cdr3_nt: TGTGCCAGCAGCGCAGGGGGGTACGAGCAGTACTTC

v_call: TRBV29-1
clone_size: -
j_call: TRBJ2-1
cdr3_length: 17
d_call: TRBD2
cdr3_aa: CSVEDMIGLAVYNEQFF
cdr3_nt: TGCAGCGTTGAAGATATGATCGGGCTAGCGGTTTACAATGAGCAGTTCTTC

v_call: TRBV29-1
clone_size: -
j_call: TRBJ2-2
cdr3_length: 14
d_call: TRBD1
cdr3_aa: CSVGTGGATGELFF
cdr3_nt: TGCAGCGTTGGGACAGGGGGAGCCACCGGGGAGCTGTTTTTT

v_call: TRBV25-1
clone_size: -
j_call: TRBJ1-3
cdr3_length: 18
d_call: TRBD1
cdr3_aa: CASSEYFLGTGEGNTIYF
cdr3_nt: TGTGCCAGCAGTGAATATTTCTTGGGGACAGGGGAAGGAAACACCATATATTTT

v_call: TRBV28
clone_size: -
j_call: TRBJ2-1
cdr3_length: 16
d_call: TRBD2
cdr3_aa: CASSLVTSGSYNEQFF
cdr3_nt: TGTGCCAGCAGCCTCGTGACTAGCGGTAGCTACAATGAGCAGTTCTTC

v_call: TRBV6-1
clone_size: -
j_call: TRBJ1-2
cdr3_length: 15
d_call: TRBD1
cdr3_aa: CASVQGAQRNYGYTF
cdr3_nt: TGTGCCAGCGTCCAGGGGGCCCAAAGGAACTATGGCTACACCTTC

v_call: TRBV5-6
clone_size: -
j_call: TRBJ1-6
cdr3_length: 15
d_call: TRBD1
cdr3_aa: CASDKGQHPNSPLHF
cdr3_nt: TGTGCCAGCGATAAGGGACAGCACCCCAATTCACCCCTCCACTTT

v_call: TRBV18
clone_size: -
j_call: TRBJ2-5
cdr3_length: 15
d_call: -
cdr3_aa: CASSPVQGNRETQYF
cdr3_nt: TGTGCCAGCTCACCAGTACAGGGAAATCGAGAGACCCAGTACTTC

v_call: TRBV10-1
clone_size: -
j_call: TRBJ2-5
cdr3_length: 13
d_call: TRBD1
cdr3_aa: CASSADRKETQYF
cdr3_nt: TGCGCCAGCAGTGCGGACAGGAAAGAGACCCAGTACTTC

v_call: TRBV30
clone_size: -
j_call: TRBJ2-5
cdr3_length: 14
d_call: -
cdr3_aa: CAWGISDIQETQYF
cdr3_nt: TGTGCCTGGGGAATATCTGACATTCAAGAGACCCAGTACTTC

v_call: TRBV5-5
clone_size: once
j_call: TRBJ1-2
cdr3_length: 13
d_call: -
cdr3_aa: CASSLGQGSGYTF
cdr3_nt: TGTGCCAGCAGCTTGGGGCAGGGCTCTGGCTACACCTTC

v_call: TRBV6-1
clone_size: -
j_call: TRBJ1-6
cdr3_length: 14
d_call: -
cdr3_aa: CASSEGVRGSPLHF
cdr3_nt: TGTGCCAGCAGTGAAGGGGTCAGGGGCTCACCCCTCCACTTT